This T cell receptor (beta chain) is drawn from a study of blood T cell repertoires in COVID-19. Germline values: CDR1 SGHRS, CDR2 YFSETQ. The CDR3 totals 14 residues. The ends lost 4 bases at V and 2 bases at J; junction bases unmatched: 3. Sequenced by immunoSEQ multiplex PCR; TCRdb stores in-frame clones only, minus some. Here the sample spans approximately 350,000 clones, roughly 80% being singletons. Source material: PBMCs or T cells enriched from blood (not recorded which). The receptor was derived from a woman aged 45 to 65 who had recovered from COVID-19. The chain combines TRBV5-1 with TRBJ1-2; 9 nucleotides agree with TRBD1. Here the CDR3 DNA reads TGCGCCAGCAGCAGAGACAGGGGGAACTATGGCTACACCTTC. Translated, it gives CASSRDRGNYGYTF.